The clone carrying this T cell receptor (beta chain) was seen more than once but under ten times. Its matching antigen is unknown. The germline CDR1 and CDR2 sequences are SEHNR and FQNEAQ (reference sequence). The CDR3 extends over 11 amino acids. In TCRdb, the 5' RACE reads were re-called with MiXCR into one record per CDR3 protein. This sample yields some 800,000 distinct CDR3 sequences, of which 10% to 15% are seen a single time; just over 0.5% belongs to the top ten. The sample is drawn from a study of CD8 T cells in ankylosing spondylitis. Study-level findings and limits: Ankylosing spondylitis blood seemed to carry a telltale TCR beta motif made of roughly 8 highly homologous variants.

The chain combines TRBV7-9 with TRBJ2-5; a possible D gene is TRBD2 (6 bases). Specimen: blood, either unsorted or a sorted T cell fraction (not recorded which). The clonotype comes from a male donor with ankylosing spondylitis. The CDR3, as DNA: TGTGTCTGGGAGGCCCAAGAGACCCAGTACTTC. It translates to CVWEAQETQYF.